This paragraph reports one T cell receptor (beta chain). No antigen is known for it. The sample is drawn from a study of T cell responses to AZD1222 COVID-19 vaccine. Overall study findings and caveats: Only five or six people who got AZD1222 tested seropositive at baseline. Clonal diversity was possibly underestimated, and the donors were mostly white British, with more females.

V was shortened by 1 base and J by 4 bases, with 16 bases between the two germline ends. The germline V gene encodes CDR1 SGDLS and CDR2 YYNGEE. This CDR3 is 16 amino acids long. Assay used: immunoSEQ multiplex PCR; TCRdb lists only in-frame clones, some missing. The sample has over 100,000 clones, 80% to 95% seen once. The chain employs TRBV9 and TRBJ2-3; a possible D gene is TRBD1 (6 bases). The sequence derives from an adult in good health. Here the sequenced sample was peripheral blood, taken on day 0 of AZD1222 vaccination. The CDR3 coding sequence is TGTGCCAGCAGCGTATTGTCAGGCTCAGGGGCAGATACGCAGTATTTT. It yields the protein CASSVLSGSGADTQYF.